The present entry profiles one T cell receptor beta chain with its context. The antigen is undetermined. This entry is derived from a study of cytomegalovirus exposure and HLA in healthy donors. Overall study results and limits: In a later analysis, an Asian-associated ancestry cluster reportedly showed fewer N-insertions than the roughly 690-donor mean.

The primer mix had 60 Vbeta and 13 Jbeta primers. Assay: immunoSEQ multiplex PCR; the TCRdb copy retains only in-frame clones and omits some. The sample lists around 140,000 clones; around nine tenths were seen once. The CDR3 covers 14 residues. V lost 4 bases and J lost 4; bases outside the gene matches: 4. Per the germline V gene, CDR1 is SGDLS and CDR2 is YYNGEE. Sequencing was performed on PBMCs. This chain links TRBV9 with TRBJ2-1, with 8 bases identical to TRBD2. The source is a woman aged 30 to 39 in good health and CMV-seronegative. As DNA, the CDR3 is TGTGCCAGCAGCCCAGTAGCGGGGTACAATGAGCAGTTCTTC. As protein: CASSPVAGYNEQFF.